This T cell receptor (beta chain) was sequenced in a study of blood T cell repertoires in COVID-19. About the research overall: T cells, B-cell-depleted T cells, or PBMCs provided the cDNA or gDNA that served as material.

Method: immunoSEQ multiplex PCR; TCRdb's copy keeps in-frame clones and lacks some. This repertoire shows approximately 170,000 clones, around 80% found once; its top ten account for 13% to 15%. The CDR3 totals 14 residues. The V gene's germline CDR1 is SGHRS and CDR2 YFSETQ. V lost 0 bases to trimming and J lost 0 bases, with 6 bases between them. The source is a woman in her seventies with COVID-19, enrolled during active disease. The J gene is TRBJ1-1, the V gene TRBV5-1, with unresolved D. The material sequenced was peripheral blood. The CDR3 DNA follows: TGCGCCAGCAGCTTGGGTCAGGTGAACACTGAAGCTTTCTTT. It specifies CASSLGQVNTEAFF.